This T cell receptor beta chain appears in the sequencing data of a study of blood T cells in healthy people across ages. This clonotype was observed a handful of times. The antigen is not known. Study-level findings and limits: With unsorted PBMCs, a conclusive comparison of naive versus antigen-experienced cells was not possible. More naive CD4+ cells and higher diversity marked long-lived donors relative to aged donors.

Extraction yielded at least 5 micrograms of total RNA per sample. It was with a sample-barcoded 5' primer and a J-beta primer mix that a second PCR of about 6 to 12 cycles was run. Through a template-switch adaptor with 12 random nucleotides, each cDNA molecule received a tag. TCRdb re-analysed the 5' RACE reads in MiXCR, keeping a single row per CDR3 protein. The table records about 750,000 distinct CDR3 sequences, roughly 50% of them present only once. The ends lost 4 bases at V and 0 bases at J; junction bases unmatched: 5. CDR3 length equals 16 residues. Germline V gives CDR1 SGHRS, CDR2 YFSETQ. What was sequenced was blood. The origin of this receptor is an elderly man in good health. V is TRBV5-1 and J is TRBJ2-1; 9 nucleotides line up with TRBD1. This CDR3 is CASSLGQGSSYNEQFF. CDR3 nucleotides: TGCGCCAGCAGCCTAGGACAGGGGAGCTCCTACAATGAGCAGTTCTTC.